This T cell receptor beta chain stems from a study of early T cells in non-severe SARS-CoV-2 infection. About the research overall: Sequencing of bulk RNA from unsorted whole blood was done, without chain pairing. Study-level points and caveats: Matching with VDJdb favored anti-spike CD8 responses (missing private and CD4 specificities).

cDNA molecules, individually, were tagged with unique molecular identifiers. TCRdb reanalysed the 5' RACE reads using MiXCR and keeps one entry per CDR3 protein. The sample has 85,000 to 100,000 distinct CDR3 sequences, around a sixth seen once. As concerns this clonotype: Its target is unknown.

Sequencing was done on a sample of whole blood. The clonotype originates from an adult who was a healthcare worker with PCR-confirmed SARS-CoV-2 infection or an uninfected control (not recorded which).

CDR3 nucleotides: TGTGCCAGTAGTAGTAGAACCCGCTCCTACAATGAGCAGTTCTTC. Amino acid sequence: CASSSRTRSYNEQFF. The chain joins TRBV19 to TRBJ2-1; D is unresolved. Trimming cost V 4 bases and J 0 bases, with 10 bases left between them. Germline CDR1 and CDR2: LNHDA and SQIVND (reference sequence). This CDR3 comprises 15 residues.